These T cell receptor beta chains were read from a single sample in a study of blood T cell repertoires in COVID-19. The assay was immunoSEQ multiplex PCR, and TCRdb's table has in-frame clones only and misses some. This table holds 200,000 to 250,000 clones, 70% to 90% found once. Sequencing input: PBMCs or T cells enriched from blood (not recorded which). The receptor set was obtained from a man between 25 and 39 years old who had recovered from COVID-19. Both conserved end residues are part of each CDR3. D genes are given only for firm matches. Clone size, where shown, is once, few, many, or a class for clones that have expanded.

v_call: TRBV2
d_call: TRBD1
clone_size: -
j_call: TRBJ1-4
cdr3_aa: CASVRGQTEKLFF
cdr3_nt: TGTGCCAGCGTACGGGGACAGACTGAAAAACTGTTTTTT

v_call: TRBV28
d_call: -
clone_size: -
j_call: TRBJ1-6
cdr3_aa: CASSFGGTDSPLHF
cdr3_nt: TGTGCCAGCAGTTTCGGAGGCACGGATTCACCCCTCCACTTT

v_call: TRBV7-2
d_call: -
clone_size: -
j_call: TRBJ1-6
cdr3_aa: CASSSGLRSPLHF
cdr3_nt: TGTGCCAGCAGCTCTGGGTTGCGGTCACCCCTCCACTTT

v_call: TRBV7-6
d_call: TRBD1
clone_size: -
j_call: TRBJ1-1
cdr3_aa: CASSLGTGALNTEAFF
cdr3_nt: TGTGCCAGCAGCTTAGGGACAGGAGCCTTGAACACTGAAGCTTTCTTT

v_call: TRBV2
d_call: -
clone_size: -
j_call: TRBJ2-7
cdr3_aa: CASRERAGYEQYF
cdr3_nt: TGTGCCAGCCGGGAGCGGGCCGGATACGAGCAGTACTTC

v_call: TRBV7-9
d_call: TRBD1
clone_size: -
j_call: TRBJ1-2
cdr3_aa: CASSLEGGAGYGYTF
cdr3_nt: TGTGCCAGCAGCTTAGAAGGGGGCGCGGGCTATGGCTACACCTTC

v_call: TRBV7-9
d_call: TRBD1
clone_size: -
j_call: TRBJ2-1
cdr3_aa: CASSTGQGAYNEQFF
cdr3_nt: TGTGCCAGCAGCACCGGACAGGGCGCCTACAATGAGCAGTTCTTC

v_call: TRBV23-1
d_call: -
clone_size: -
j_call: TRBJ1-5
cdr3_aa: CASSSSGNNQPQHF
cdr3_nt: -

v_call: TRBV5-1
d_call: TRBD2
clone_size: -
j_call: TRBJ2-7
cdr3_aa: CASSASGAYEQYF
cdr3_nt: TGCGCCAGCAGTGCTAGCGGGGCCTACGAGCAGTACTTC

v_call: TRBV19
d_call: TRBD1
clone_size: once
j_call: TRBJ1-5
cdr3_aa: CASSLVTGNQPQHF
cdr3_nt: TGTGCCAGTAGTCTCGTGACAGGGAATCAGCCCCAGCATTTT

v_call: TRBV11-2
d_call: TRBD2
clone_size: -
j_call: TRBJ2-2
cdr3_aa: CASSTSGTRTGELFF
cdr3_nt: TGTGCCAGCAGCACCTCAGGGACTAGGACCGGGGAGCTGTTTTTT

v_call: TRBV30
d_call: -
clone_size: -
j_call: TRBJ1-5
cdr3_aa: CAWSGGGYQPQHF
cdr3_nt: TGTGCCTGGAGTGGGGGGGGATATCAGCCCCAGCATTTT

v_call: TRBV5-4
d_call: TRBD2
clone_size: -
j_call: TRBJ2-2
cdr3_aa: CATTPGTSNTGELFF
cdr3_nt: TGTGCCACTACACCGGGGACTAGTAACACCGGGGAGCTGTTTTTT

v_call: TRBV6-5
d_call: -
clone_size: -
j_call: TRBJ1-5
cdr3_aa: CASRDSVAGNQPQHF
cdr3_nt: TGTGCCAGCAGAGACTCGGTGGCCGGCAATCAGCCCCAGCATTTT

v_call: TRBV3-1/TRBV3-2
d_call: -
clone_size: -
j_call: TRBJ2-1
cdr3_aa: CASSQAGGLTNNEQFF
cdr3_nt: TGTGCCAGCAGCCAAGCGGGGGGCCTCACTAACAATGAGCAGTTCTTC

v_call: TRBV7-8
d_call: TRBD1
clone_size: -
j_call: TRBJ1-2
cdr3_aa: CASSLDRQGANGYTF
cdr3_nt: TGTGCCAGCAGCTTAGATCGACAGGGGGCTAACGGCTACACCTTC

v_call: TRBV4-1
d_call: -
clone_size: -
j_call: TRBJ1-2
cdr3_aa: CASSQAVGPGYTF
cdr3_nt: TGCGCCAGCAGCCAAGCCGTGGGCCCTGGCTACACCTTC

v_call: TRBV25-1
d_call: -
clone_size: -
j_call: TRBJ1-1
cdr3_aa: CASSELFSSPAFF
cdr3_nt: TGTGCCAGCAGTGAACTCTTCTCCTCCCCGGCTTTCTTT

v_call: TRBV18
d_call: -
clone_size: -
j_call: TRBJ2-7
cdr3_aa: CASSPGQNYEQYF
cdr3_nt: TGTGCCAGCTCACCGGGACAAAATTACGAGCAGTACTTC

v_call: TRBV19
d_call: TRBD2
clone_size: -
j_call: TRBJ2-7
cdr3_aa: CASSILAGGPYEQYF
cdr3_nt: TGTGCCAGTAGTATACTCGCGGGGGGCCCTTACGAGCAGTACTTC

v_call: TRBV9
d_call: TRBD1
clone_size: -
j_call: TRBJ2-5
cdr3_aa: CASSGRQGEETQYF
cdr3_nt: TGTGCCAGCAGCGGCCGACAGGGGGAGGAGACCCAGTACTTC

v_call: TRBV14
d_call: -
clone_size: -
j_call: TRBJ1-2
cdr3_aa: CASSQDQSYGYTF
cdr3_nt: TGTGCCAGCAGCCAAGATCAATCCTATGGCTACACCTTC

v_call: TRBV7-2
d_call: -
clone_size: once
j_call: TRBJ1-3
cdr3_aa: CASSFSQGGAGNTIYF
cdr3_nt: TGTGCCAGCAGCTTTAGTCAAGGCGGGGCTGGAAACACCATATATTTT

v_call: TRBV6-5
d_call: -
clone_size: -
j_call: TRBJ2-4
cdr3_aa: CATYGVSKNIQYF
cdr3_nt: TGTGCCACGTACGGGGTGTCGAAAAACATTCAGTACTTC

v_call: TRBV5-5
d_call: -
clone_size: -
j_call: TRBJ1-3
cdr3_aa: CASSGPLGARGNTIYF
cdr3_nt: TGTGCCAGCAGCGGTCCTTTGGGGGCGAGAGGAAACACCATATATTTT

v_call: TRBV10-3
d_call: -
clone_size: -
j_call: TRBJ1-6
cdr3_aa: CATIGRWGDNSPLHF
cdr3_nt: TGTGCCACCATCGGACGGTGGGGAGATAATTCACCCCTCCACTTT

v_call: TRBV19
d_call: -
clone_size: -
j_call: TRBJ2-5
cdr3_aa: CASSMVGAQETQYF
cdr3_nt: TGTGCCAGTAGTATGGTGGGGGCCCAAGAGACCCAGTACTTC

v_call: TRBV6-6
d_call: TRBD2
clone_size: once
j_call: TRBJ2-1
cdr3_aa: CASSYTGTRKGNEQFF
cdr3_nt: TGTGCCAGCAGTTACACCGGGACTAGGAAGGGCAATGAGCAGTTCTTC

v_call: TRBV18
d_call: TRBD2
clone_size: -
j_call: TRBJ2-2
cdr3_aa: CASSPAGLANTGELFF
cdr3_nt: TGTGCCAGCTCACCGGCGGGACTAGCCAACACCGGGGAGCTGTTTTTT

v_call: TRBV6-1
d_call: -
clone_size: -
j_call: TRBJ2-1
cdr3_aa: CASSEADLREQFF
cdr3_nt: TGTGCCAGCAGTGAAGCGGACTTACGGGAGCAGTTCTTC

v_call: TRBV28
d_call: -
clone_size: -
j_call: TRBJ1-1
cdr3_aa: CASPGQKDSMNTEAFF
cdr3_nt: TGTGCCAGCCCCGGACAGAAAGATTCAATGAACACTGAAGCTTTCTTT

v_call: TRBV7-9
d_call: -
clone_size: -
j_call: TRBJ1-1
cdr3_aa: CASSLGGAYTEAFF
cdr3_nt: TGTGCCAGCAGCTTAGGCGGGGCATACACTGAAGCTTTCTTT

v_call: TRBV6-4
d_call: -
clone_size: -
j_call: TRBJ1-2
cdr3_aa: CASSSTPGVVLSGYTF
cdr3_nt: TGTGCCAGCAGTTCTACACCCGGGGTAGTTCTTAGTGGCTACACCTTC

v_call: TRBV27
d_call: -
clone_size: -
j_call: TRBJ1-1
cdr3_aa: CASSLSGSGSIRVWTEAFF
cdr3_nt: TGTGCCAGCAGTTTATCTGGCAGCGGATCCATAAGGGTGTGGACTGAAGCTTTCTTT

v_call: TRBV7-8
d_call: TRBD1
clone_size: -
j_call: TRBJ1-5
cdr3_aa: CASSSGGTGANSNQPQHF
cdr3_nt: TGTGCCAGCAGTTCGGGGGGGACAGGGGCCAATAGCAATCAGCCCCAGCATTTT

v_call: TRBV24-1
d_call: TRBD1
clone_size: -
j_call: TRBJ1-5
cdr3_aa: CATSEGDRGLFSPQHF
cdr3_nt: TGTGCCACCAGTGAAGGGGACAGGGGGCTTTTTTCGCCCCAGCATTTT

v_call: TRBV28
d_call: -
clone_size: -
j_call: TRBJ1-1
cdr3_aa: CASIPGQGTEAFF
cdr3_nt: TGTGCCAGCATCCCAGGGCAGGGAACTGAAGCTTTCTTT

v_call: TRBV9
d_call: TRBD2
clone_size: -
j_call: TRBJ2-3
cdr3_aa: CASTVAGVTDTQYF
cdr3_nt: TGTGCCAGCACCGTAGCGGGAGTCACAGATACGCAGTATTTT

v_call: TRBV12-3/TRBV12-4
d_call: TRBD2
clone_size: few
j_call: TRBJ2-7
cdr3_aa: CASQRTSGEQYF
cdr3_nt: TGTGCCAGCCAAAGGACTAGCGGGGAGCAGTACTTC

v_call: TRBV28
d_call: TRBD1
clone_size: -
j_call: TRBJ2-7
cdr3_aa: CASSLSTTGVYEQYF
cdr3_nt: TGTGCCAGCAGTTTAAGTACTACAGGGGTCTACGAGCAGTACTTC

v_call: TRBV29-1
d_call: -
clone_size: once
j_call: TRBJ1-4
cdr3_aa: CSVELIADGTTNEKLFF
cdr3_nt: TGCAGCGTTGAGTTGATCGCTGACGGGACAACTAATGAAAAACTGTTTTTT

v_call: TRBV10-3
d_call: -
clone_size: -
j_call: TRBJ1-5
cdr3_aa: CAISENEGTDQPQHF
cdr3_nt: TGTGCCATCAGTGAGAATGAGGGAACTGATCAGCCCCAGCATTTT

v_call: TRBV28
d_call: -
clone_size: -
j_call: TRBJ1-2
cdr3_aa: CASSLKGDGYTF
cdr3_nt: TGTGCCAGCAGTTTAAAGGGGGATGGCTACACCTTC

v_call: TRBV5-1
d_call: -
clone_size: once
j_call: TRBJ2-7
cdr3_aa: CASSLEGQGLAPYEQYF
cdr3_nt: TGCGCCAGCAGCTTGGAAGGACAGGGACTAGCACCCTACGAGCAGTACTTC

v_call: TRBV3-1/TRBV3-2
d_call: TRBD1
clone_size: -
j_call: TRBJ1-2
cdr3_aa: CASSLLLRGQSFGKGYGYTF
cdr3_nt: TGTGCCAGCAGCCTTCTTTTGAGGGGACAGTCATTCGGCAAGGGGTATGGCTACACCTTC

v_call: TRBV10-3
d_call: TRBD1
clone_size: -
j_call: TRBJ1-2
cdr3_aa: CAISESGTVPPSYGYTF
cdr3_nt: TGTGCCATCAGTGAGTCTGGGACAGTGCCGCCCTCCTATGGCTACACCTTC

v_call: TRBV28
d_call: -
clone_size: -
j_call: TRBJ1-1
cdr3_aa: CASSPPNRATEAFF
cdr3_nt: TGTGCCAGCAGCCCCCCCAACAGGGCCACTGAAGCTTTCTTT

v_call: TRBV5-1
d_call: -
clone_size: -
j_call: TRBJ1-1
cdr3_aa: CASKLYSANTEAFF
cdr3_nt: TGCGCCAGCAAGCTTTATAGTGCGAACACTGAAGCTTTCTTT

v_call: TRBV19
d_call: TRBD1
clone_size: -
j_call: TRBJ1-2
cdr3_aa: CATLKDRVDGYTF
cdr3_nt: TGTGCCACCCTGAAGGACAGGGTGGATGGCTACACCTTC

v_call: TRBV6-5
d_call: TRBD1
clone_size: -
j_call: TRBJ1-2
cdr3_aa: CASSYQDRGSYGYTF
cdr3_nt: TGTGCCAGCAGTTACCAGGACAGGGGCTCCTATGGCTACACCTTC

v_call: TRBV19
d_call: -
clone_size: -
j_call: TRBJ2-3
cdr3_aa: CASKAQGTDTQYF
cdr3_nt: TGTGCCAGTAAGGCCCAGGGCACAGATACGCAGTATTTT

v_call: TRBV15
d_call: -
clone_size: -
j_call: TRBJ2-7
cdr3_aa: CATSGGGYEQYF
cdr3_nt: TGTGCCACCAGCGGTGGAGGATACGAGCAGTACTTC

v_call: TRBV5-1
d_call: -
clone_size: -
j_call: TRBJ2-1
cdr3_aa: CASSLGQYNEQFF
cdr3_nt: TGCGCCAGCAGCTTGGGGCAATACAATGAGCAGTTCTTC

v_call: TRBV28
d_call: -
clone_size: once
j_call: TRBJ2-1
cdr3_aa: CASSSVEEPEQFF
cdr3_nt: TGTGCCAGCAGTTCGGTTGAGGAGCCTGAGCAGTTCTTC

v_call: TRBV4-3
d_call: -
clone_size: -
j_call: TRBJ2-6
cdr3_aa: CASSRGVTFSGANVLTF
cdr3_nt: TGCGCCAGCAGTCGCGGGGTGACATTCTCTGGGGCCAACGTCCTGACTTTC

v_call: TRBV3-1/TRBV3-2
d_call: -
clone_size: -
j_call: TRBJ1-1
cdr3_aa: CASSQDNREAFF
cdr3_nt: TGTGCCAGCAGCCAAGATAACCGGGAAGCTTTCTTT

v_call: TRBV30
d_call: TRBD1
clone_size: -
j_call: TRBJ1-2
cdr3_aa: CAWRDDRVGGYTF
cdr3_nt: TGTGCCTGGAGGGACGACAGGGTCGGTGGCTACACCTTC

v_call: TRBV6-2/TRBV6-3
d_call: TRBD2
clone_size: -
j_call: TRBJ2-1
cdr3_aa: CASSSGGGGLRNEQFF
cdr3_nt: TGTGCCAGCAGTTCCGGTGGCGGGGGGCTTAGGAATGAGCAGTTCTTC

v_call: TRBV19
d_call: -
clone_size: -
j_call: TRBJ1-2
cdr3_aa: CASKRHRQEVTGYTF
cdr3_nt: TGTGCCAGCAAAAGGCATAGGCAGGAGGTCACGGGCTACACCTTC

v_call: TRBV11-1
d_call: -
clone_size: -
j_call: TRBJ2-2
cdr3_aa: CASSLARRAGELFF
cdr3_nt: TGTGCCAGCAGCTTAGCGCGCCGGGCCGGGGAGCTGTTTTTT